Shown below are 31 T cell receptor beta chains from a single sample sequenced in a study of blood T cells in healthy people across ages. The use of a sample-barcoded 5' primer and a J-beta primer mix characterized a second PCR of about 7 to 12 cycles. Using its own MiXCR run on the 5' RACE reads, TCRdb lists one record per CDR3 protein. The sample consists of approximately 1,700,000 distinct CDR3 sequences, about 39% of them appearing once. Input material: blood. All receptors come from a human donor in good health.

This clonotype appeared many times. The V and J genes are TRBV7-3 and TRBJ2-1, with 8 bases identical to TRBD2. Germline loops: CDR1 SGHTA, CDR2 FQGTGA. The CDR3 is 16 amino acids. The ends lost 0 bases at V and 2 bases at J; junction bases unmatched: 3. CDR3 residues: CASSLTGGGTYNEQFF. The CDR3 region has the DNA TGTGCCAGCAGCTTAACGGGCGGGGGGACCTACAATGAGCAGTTCTTC.

In its sample, this clonotype was seen a few times. The chain couples TRBV7-2 to TRBJ2-6, with a tentative D call TRBD1 (6 bases). Germline lookup yields CDR1 SGHTA and CDR2 FQGNSA. The CDR3 is 19 residues long. Trimming took 0 bases from V and 0 from J, leaving 15 bases between them. CDR3 bases: TGTGCCAGCAGCTTAGCGAGAGGGACAATCCCCTCTGGGGCCAACGTCCTGACTTTC. It encodes CASSLARGTIPSGANVLTF.

This clonotype was seen only a few times. V and J are TRBV12-3 or TRBV12-4 and TRBJ2-1, with 9 bases fitting TRBD1. V was clipped by 5 bases and J by 5 bases; unmatched bases: 10. The CDR3 runs 16 residues. The CDR3 DNA reads as TGTGCCAGCAGTAAGCCGGGACAGGGTAACGACAATGAGCAGTTCTTC. Translation: CASSKPGQGNDNEQFF.

The genes are TRBV4-3 and TRBJ2-3; maybe TRBD2 (6 bases). Germline values: CDR1 LGHNA, CDR2 YSLEER. CDR3 length: 19 amino acids. Trimming took off 4 bases at V and 0 bases at J, with 23 bases between the two ends. The CDR3 bases are TGCGCCAGCAGCCCCTCGGAGGGAATAGGATCCGGGAGCACAGATACGCAGTATTTT. Protein: CASSPSEGIGSGSTDTQYF.

J is TRBJ2-7 and V is TRBV7-9; 7 nucleotides align to TRBD1. The CDR3 consists of 15 residues. Germline values: CDR1 SEHNR, CDR2 FQNEAQ (reference sequence). V lost 5 bases and J lost 2; bases outside the gene matches: 9. DNA of the CDR3: TGTGCCAGCAGCCCCGTCGACAGGGCCCCCTACGAGCAGTACTTC. Translating gives CASSPVDRAPYEQYF.

The V gene is TRBV4-3, the J gene TRBJ1-2, with no clear D. The germline CDR1 and CDR2 sequences are LGHNA and YSLEER. The length of the CDR3 is 15 residues. With 0 bases removed from V and 4 bases from J, the gap between germline ends came to 12 bases. The CDR3 is CASSQDRDRPYGYTF. In nucleotides, the CDR3 is TGCGCCAGCAGCCAAGATCGAGACCGCCCCTATGGCTACACCTTC.

The V gene is TRBV4-2, the J gene TRBJ2-5; D is unresolved. The J call is in doubt because the DNA end fits TRBJ2-7 better. The CDR3 spans 13 residues. Germline V CDR1 and CDR2: LGHNA, YNFKEQ. Here the CDR3 reads CASSQLQWGEQYF. For the CDR3, the DNA is TGTGCCAGCAGCCAATTACAGTGGGGCGAGCAGTACTTC.

This CDR3 is CASSYTGPGNKQYF. The DNA for the CDR3 is TGTGCCAGCAGTTACACCGGTCCTGGGAACAAGCAGTACTTC. The rearrangement links TRBV6-6 to TRBJ2-5, with no clear D. V was trimmed by 2 bases and J by 11 bases, leaving 18 bases between them. Germline CDR1 and CDR2: MNHNY and SVGAGI (reference sequence). This CDR3 has 14 amino acids.

The rearrangement links TRBV2 to TRBJ2-1, with TRBD1 matching over 9 bases. J was trimmed by 3 bases and V by 8 bases; bases with no gene match: 11. The CDR3 runs to 16 residues. In germline, CDR1 is SNHLY, CDR2 FYNNEI. The CDR3 DNA sequence: TGTGCCAGCGGACCTCCCGGGACAGGGTTCTACAATGAGCAGTTCTTC. This codes for CASGPPGTGFYNEQFF.

This clonotype was observed a handful of times. Germline and junction disagree at one end, which may indicate a read error. The rearrangement joins TRBV18 to TRBJ2-1; 7 bases are shared with TRBD2. Per germline, CDR1 KGHSH and CDR2 LQKENI. There are 16 residues in the CDR3. CDR3 sequence (DNA): TGTGCCTGCTCACCACCGACTAGCCGCACGACCAATGAGCAGTTCTTC. This gives the protein CACSPPTSRTTNEQFF.

V is TRBV7-2 and J is TRBJ1-5; D ambiguous. The CDR3 length is 16 residues. CDR1 and CDR2 (germline): SGHTA, FQGNSA. Trimming stripped 5 bases from V and 0 bases from J, with 14 bases between. This CDR3 is CASSRSGAYSNQPQHF. The CDR3 region has the DNA TGTGCCAGCAGCCGCAGTGGCGCCTATAGCAATCAGCCCCAGCATTTT.

This clonotype was counted a few times. V is TRBV4-3 and J is TRBJ2-6; D is perhaps TRBD2 (5 bases). The V end was cut by 0 bases, the J end by 4 bases, with 19 bases between. The germline V gene has CDR1 LGHNA and CDR2 YSLEER. The CDR3 is 19 amino acids. CDR3 in DNA: TGCGCCAGCAGCCAAGATACGATCGGGGTCGGCTCCGGGGCCAACGTCCTGACTTTC. It specifies CASSQDTIGVGSGANVLTF.

This clonotype was counted only a few times. The chain joins TRBV9 to TRBJ2-1, with D uncertain. The V gene lost 0 bases and the J gene lost 12 bases, with 13 bases spanning the gap. Germline values: CDR1 SGDLS, CDR2 YYNGEE. This CDR3 region has 13 residues. CDR3 region: CASSVGLESGQFF. CDR3 bases: TGTGCCAGCAGCGTAGGCCTCGAATCGGGGCAGTTCTTC.

The chain uses TRBV20-1 and TRBJ2-2, with D unclear. V was cut by 1 base and J by 3 bases, with 3 bases left in between. The CDR3 consists of 12 residues. From germline, CDR1 is DFQATT and CDR2 SNEGSKA (reference sequence). Here the CDR3 reads CSARVDTGELFF. The DNA of the CDR3 is TGCAGTGCTAGAGTGGACACCGGGGAGCTGTTTTTT.

To note about this clonotype: The junction departs from the called germline gene at one end, perhaps through a read error. The chain recombines TRBV7-9 with TRBJ1-1; D unclear. Germline values: CDR1 SEHNR, CDR2 FQNEAQ (reference sequence). This CDR3 region has 12 residues. The CDR3 is CASSSYNSEAFF. CDR3 coding DNA: TGTGCCAGCAGCTCTTACAACAGTGAAGCTTTCTTT.

Comment on this clonotype: Relative to the germline gene, one junction end is altered; a read error may explain this. The chain couples TRBV5-1 to TRBJ2-5; 8 bases fit TRBD1. This CDR3 region has 16 residues. Germline lookup yields CDR1 SGHRS and CDR2 YFSETQ. CDR3 sequence: CVSSPRPGQGDETQYF. The CDR3 bases are TGCGTCAGCAGCCCAAGACCCGGACAGGGTGACGAGACCCAGTACTTC.

This clonotype showed up just a few times. The J gene is TRBJ2-3, the V gene TRBV9; 7 bases are a match to TRBD2. J was trimmed by 2 bases and V by 3 bases; bases with no gene match: 3. The germline CDR1 and CDR2 sequences are SGDLS and YYNGEE. The CDR3 spans 14 residues. CDR3 nucleotides: TGTGCCAGCAGCGGGGGGGGGTACACAGATACGCAGTATTTT. This gives the protein CASSGGGYTDTQYF.

This rearrangement joins TRBV7-9 to TRBJ2-5; TRBD2 aligns across 10 bases. Trimming cost V 5 bases and J 4 bases; bases outside gene matches: 10. Per germline, CDR1 SEHNR and CDR2 FQNEAQ (reference sequence). The CDR3 covers 16 residues. CDR3 DNA: TGTGCCAGCAGCCCCCAAGCGGGGGGGCGGATAGAGACCCAGTACTTC. Amino acid sequence: CASSPQAGGRIETQYF.

In its sample, this clonotype was seen many times. The rearrangement links TRBV27 to TRBJ2-3, with D maybe TRBD2 (6 bases). The CDR3 is made up of 14 amino acids. Trimming stripped 2 bases from V and 5 bases from J, with 11 bases between. Germline V gives CDR1 MNHEY, CDR2 SMNVEV (reference sequence). This chain's CDR3 is CASSLRGLKDTQYF. As DNA, the CDR3 is TGTGCCAGCAGTTTAAGGGGACTGAAAGATACGCAGTATTTT.

The CDR3 reads CASSAPAIAEQYF. CDR3 in DNA: TGTGCCAGCAGCGCGCCCGCTATTGCGGAGCAGTACTTC. The V and J genes are TRBV7-2 and TRBJ2-7; D call uncertain. Between the trimmed V and J ends, which lost 5 bases and 7 bases, there was a span of 15 bases. This CDR3 comprises 13 residues. Germline lookup yields CDR1 SGHTA and CDR2 FQGNSA.

The chain employs TRBV20-1 and TRBJ1-2; D possibly corresponds to TRBD1 (5 bases). The V end lost 6 bases, the J end lost 2 bases, and 13 bases lay between the germline ends. Germline V gene lookup returns CDR1 DFQATT and CDR2 SNEGSKA (reference sequence). CDR3 length: 13 residues. CDR3 region: CSAALGGNYGYTF. As DNA, the CDR3 is TGCAGTGCCGCTCTCGGGGGAAACTATGGCTACACCTTC.

The table lists this clonotype with a few counts. The rearrangement joins TRBV18 to TRBJ2-5; D gene ambiguous. The V gene's germline CDR1 is KGHSH and CDR2 LQKENI. V gave up 5 bases and J gave up 13 bases, with 14 bases separating them. The CDR3 extends over 11 amino acids. The CDR3, as DNA: TGTGCCAGCTCAACACAGAGAGGAATGTACTTC. Translating gives CASSTQRGMYF. The full variable domain, with the rest looked up from reference TRBV18 and TRBJ2-5, is NAGVMQNPRHLVRRRGQEARLRCSPMKGHSHVYWYRQLPEEGLKFMVYLQKENIIDESGMPKERFSAEFPKEGPSILRIQQVVRGDSAAYFCASSTQRGMYFGPGTRLLVL.

The chain joins TRBV13 to TRBJ2-1, with TRBD1 identical over 8 bases. The CDR3 spans 16 residues. The ends lost 5 bases at V and 4 bases at J; junction bases unmatched: 10. Germline V lookup: CDR1 PRHDT, CDR2 FYEKMQ (reference sequence). CDR3 in DNA: TGTGCCAGCAGCGCCTCTCAGGGGGCGTCGTACAATGAGCAGTTCTTC. Amino acids: CASSASQGASYNEQFF.

In this sample, this clonotype turned up many times. The chain carries TRBV7-2 and TRBJ2-1; D perhaps matches TRBD2 (6 bases). V dropped 1 base and J dropped 5 bases, with 15 bases sitting between them. CDR1 SGHTA and CDR2 FQGNSA come from the germline V gene. The CDR3 has 16 amino acids. The CDR3 DNA sequence: TGTGCCAGCAGCTTAGACCCAGCGGGCCTACACAATGAGCAGTTCTTC. It encodes CASSLDPAGLHNEQFF.

J is TRBJ2-1 and V is TRBV6-2 or TRBV6-3, with 7 bases that match TRBD2. V was clipped by 0 bases and J by 1 base; unmatched bases: 6. This CDR3 is built from 17 residues. Germline V gene data show CDR1 as MNHEY and CDR2 as SVGEGT. The CDR3 region is CASSYSRGGWSYNEQFF. Here the CDR3 DNA reads TGTGCCAGCAGTTACTCACGCGGGGGATGGTCCTACAATGAGCAGTTCTTC.

This clonotype was seen ten or more times. This chain connects TRBV5-6 to TRBJ2-4; 8 bases fit TRBD1. The germline V gene encodes CDR1 SGHDT and CDR2 YYEEEE. The CDR3 has 13 residues. V shed 3 bases, J shed 7 bases, and the junction held 3 bases outside the gene matches. The CDR3 protein is CASSSRGRNIQYF. The CDR3 DNA reads TGTGCCAGCAGCTCCAGGGGGCGGAACATTCAGTACTTC.

The chain combines TRBV9 with TRBJ1-4; D not resolved. The germline gives CDR1 SGDLS, CDR2 YYNGEE. The CDR3 loop spans 15 amino acids. V shed 3 bases and J shed 8 bases, with 17 bases lying between them. As DNA, the CDR3 is TGTGCCAGCAGCGGCGGGGTGGCAGTGAGGGAAAAACTGTTTTTT. Its protein product is CASSGGVAVREKLFF.

The gene calls are TRBV12-3 or TRBV12-4 and TRBJ2-7; no definite D call. V gave up 7 bases and J gave up 9 bases, with 13 bases separating them. The CDR3 totals 11 residues. In DNA form, the CDR3 reads TGTGCCAGCACCCGGGTGGGTAGGCAGTACTTC. This codes for CASTRVGRQYF.

The chain recombines TRBV19 with TRBJ1-1; D not certain. V shed 3 bases and J shed 0 bases, with 5 bases lying between them. The CDR3 has 13 residues. Germline-derived CDR1 and CDR2 are LNHDA and SQIVND (reference sequence). CDR3 protein: CASSILMNTEAFF. DNA of the CDR3: TGTGCCAGTAGTATCCTCATGAACACTGAAGCTTTCTTT.

The J gene is TRBJ2-5, the V gene TRBV20-1; TRBD2 matches at 8 bases. There are 16 residues in the CDR3. Trimming cost V 5 bases and J 3 bases; bases outside gene matches: 14. Germline lookup yields CDR1 DFQATT and CDR2 SNEGSKA (reference sequence). DNA for the CDR3: TGCAGTGCTGACTCTAGCGGGCCCGAGGTAGAAGAGACCCAGTACTTC. Translation: CSADSSGPEVEETQYF.

This chain joins TRBV10-3 and TRBJ2-3; D is perhaps TRBD2 (5 bases). CDR3 length: 15 residues. Trimming cost V 6 bases and J 2 bases, with 15 bases left between them. The V gene's germline CDR1 is ENHRY and CDR2 SYGVKD. CDR3 DNA sequence: TGTGCCATCAGGATTTCGGGGTGGGACACAGATACGCAGTATTTT. Amino acid sequence: CAIRISGWDTDTQYF.